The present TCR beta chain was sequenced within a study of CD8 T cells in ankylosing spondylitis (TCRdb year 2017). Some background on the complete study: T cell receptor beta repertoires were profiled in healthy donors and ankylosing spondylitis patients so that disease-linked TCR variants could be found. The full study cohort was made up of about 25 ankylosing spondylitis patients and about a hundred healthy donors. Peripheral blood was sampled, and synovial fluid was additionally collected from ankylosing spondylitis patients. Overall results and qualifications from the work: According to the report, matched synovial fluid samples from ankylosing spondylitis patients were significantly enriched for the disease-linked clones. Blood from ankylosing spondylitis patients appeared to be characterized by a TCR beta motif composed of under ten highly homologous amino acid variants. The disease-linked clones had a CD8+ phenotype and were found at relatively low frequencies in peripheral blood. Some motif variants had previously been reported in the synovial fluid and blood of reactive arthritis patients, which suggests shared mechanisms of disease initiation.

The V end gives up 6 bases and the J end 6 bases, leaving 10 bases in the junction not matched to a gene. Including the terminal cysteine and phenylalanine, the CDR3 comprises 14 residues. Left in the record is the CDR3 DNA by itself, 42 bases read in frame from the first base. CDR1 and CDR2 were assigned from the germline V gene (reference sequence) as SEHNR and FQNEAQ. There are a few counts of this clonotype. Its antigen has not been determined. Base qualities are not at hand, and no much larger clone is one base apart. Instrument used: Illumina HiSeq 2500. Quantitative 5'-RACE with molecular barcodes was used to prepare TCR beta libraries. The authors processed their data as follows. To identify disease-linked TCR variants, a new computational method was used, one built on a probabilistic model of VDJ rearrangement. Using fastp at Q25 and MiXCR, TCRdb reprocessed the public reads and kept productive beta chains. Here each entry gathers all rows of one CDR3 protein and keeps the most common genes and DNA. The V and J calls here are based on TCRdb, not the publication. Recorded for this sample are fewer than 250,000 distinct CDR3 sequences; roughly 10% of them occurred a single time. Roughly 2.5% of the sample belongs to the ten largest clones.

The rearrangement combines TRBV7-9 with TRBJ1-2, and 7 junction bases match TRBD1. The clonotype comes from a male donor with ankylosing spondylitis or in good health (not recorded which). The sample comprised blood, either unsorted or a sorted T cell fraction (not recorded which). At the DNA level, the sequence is TGTGCCAGCAGTTCCCGGACAGGCCCTCATGGCTACACCTTC. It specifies CASSSRTGPHGYTF.